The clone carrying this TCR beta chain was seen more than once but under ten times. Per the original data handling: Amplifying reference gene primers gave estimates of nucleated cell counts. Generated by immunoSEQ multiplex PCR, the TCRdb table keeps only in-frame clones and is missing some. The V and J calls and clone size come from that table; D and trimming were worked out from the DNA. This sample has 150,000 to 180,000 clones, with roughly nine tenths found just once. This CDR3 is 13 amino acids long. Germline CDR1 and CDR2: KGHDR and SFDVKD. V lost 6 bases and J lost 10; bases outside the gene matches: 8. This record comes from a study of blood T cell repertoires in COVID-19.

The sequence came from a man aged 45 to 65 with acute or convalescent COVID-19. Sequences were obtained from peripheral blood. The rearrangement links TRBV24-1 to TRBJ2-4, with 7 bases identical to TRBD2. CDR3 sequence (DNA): TGTGCCACCAGTCCTGGGGGGGGGTGGATTCAGTACTTC. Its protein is CATSPGGGWIQYF.